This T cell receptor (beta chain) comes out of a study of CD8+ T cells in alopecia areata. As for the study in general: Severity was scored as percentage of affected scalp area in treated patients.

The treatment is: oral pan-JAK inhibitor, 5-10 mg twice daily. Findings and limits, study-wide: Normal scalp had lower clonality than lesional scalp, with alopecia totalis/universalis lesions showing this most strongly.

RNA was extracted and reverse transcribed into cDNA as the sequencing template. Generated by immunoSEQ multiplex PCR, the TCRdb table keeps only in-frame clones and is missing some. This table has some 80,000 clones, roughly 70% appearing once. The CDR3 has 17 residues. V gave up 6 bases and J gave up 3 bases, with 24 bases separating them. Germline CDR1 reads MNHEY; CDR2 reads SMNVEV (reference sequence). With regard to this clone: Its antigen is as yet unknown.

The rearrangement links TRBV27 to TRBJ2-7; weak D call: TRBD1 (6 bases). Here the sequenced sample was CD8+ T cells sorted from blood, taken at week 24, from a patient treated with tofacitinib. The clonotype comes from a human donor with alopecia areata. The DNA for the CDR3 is TGTGCCAGCAGCCTACTCTGGCCGGACAGACAACTCTACGAGCAGTACTTC. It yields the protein CASSLLWPDRQLYEQYF.